The 17 T cell receptor beta chains reported below all come from one sample, sequenced in a study of cytomegalovirus exposure and HLA in healthy donors. PCR involved 60 Vbeta and 13 Jbeta primers. Data came from immunoSEQ multiplex PCR; TCRdb stores just in-frame clones and leaves some out. Of fewer than 120,000 clones listed, about 73% are singletons. The source material was PBMCs. Receptors originate from a woman between 25 and 40 years old in good health and CMV-seronegative.

The V call is TRBV27, the J call TRBJ1-2; TRBD1 matches 7 bases. The germline gives CDR1 MNHEY, CDR2 SMNVEV (reference sequence). V shed 3 bases and J 8 bases; nucleotides not matched to a gene: 6. This CDR3 is built from 13 residues. CDR3 in DNA: TGTGCCAGCAGTTTTCCGGGACAGTCAGGCTACACCTTC. This gives the protein CASSFPGQSGYTF.

The chain recombines TRBV9 with TRBJ1-4, with a possible D match to TRBD1 (6 bases). The length of the CDR3 is 16 residues. V lost 4 bases and J lost 0, with 13 bases in between. Per germline, CDR1 SGDLS and CDR2 YYNGEE. DNA of the CDR3: TGTGCCAGCAGCCCTACAGGGTTAGCAACTAATGAAAAACTGTTTTTT. This encodes CASSPTGLATNEKLFF. Supplemented by reference TRBV9 and TRBJ1-4, the full variable domain reads DSGVTQTPKHLITATGQRVTLRCSPRSGDLSVYWYQQSLDQGLQFLIQYYNGEERAKGNILERFSAQQFPDLHSELNLSSLELGDSALYFCASSPTGLATNEKLFFGSGTQLSVL.

The J gene is TRBJ1-1, the V gene TRBV18, with a weak D call TRBD1 (6 bases). The V gene's germline CDR1 is KGHSH and CDR2 LQKENI. Trimming cost V 1 base and J 1 base, with 13 bases left between them. The CDR3 covers 16 residues. The CDR3, as DNA: TGTGCCAGCTCACCACAGAGCCGGGGGGCGAACACTGAAGCTTTCTTT. Residues: CASSPQSRGANTEAFF.

The chain links TRBV2 to TRBJ1-2, with TRBD1 identical over 8 bases. The junction had 18 bases not matched to a gene; V was cut back by 4 bases and J by 8 bases. In germline, CDR1 is SNHLY, CDR2 FYNNEI. The CDR3 totals 17 residues. As DNA, the CDR3 is TGTGCCAGCAGTGTAACCCGGGTGGGACAGGCCCTCGGGGGCTACACCTTC. Translation: CASSVTRVGQALGGYTF.

This clone has more than one count but fewer than ten. This chain uses TRBV7-3 with TRBJ2-1, with a weak D call TRBD2 (6 bases). The germline CDR1 and CDR2 sequences are SGHTA and FQGTGA. The V gene lost 4 bases and the J gene lost 0 bases, with 10 bases spanning the gap. This CDR3 contains 15 residues. The DNA for the CDR3 is TGTGCCAGCAGCTCCCCCGGGGGCTCCTACAATGAGCAGTTCTTC. It specifies CASSSPGGSYNEQFF.

The chain employs TRBV6-5 and TRBJ2-7; TRBD1 might be the D (6 bases). Trimming pared 10 bases from V and 0 bases from J, leaving 13 bases between. Germline loops: CDR1 MNHEY, CDR2 SVGAGI. This CDR3 contains 13 residues. Here the CDR3 reads CATRTASSYEQYF. CDR3 coding DNA: TGTGCCACCCGGACAGCGAGCTCCTACGAGCAGTACTTC.

The chain uses TRBV10-2 and TRBJ1-2, with TRBD1 matching over 7 bases. J was trimmed by 7 bases and V by 3 bases; bases with no gene match: 11. This CDR3 is built from 15 residues. Germline V gives CDR1 WSHSY, CDR2 SAAADI. In DNA form, the CDR3 reads TGCGCCAGCAGTGAACGTTGGGACAGCGTCGTTGGCTACACCTTC. Translated: CASSERWDSVVGYTF.

The chain has TRBV9 and TRBJ2-3, with D perhaps TRBD1 (5 bases). V lost 1 base and J lost 1, with 10 bases in between. Germline V lookup: CDR1 SGDLS, CDR2 YYNGEE. The CDR3 contains 15 residues. The CDR3 region is CASSVRGAGTDTQYF. In DNA form, the CDR3 reads TGTGCCAGCAGCGTACGTGGGGCCGGCACAGATACGCAGTATTTT.

The chain joins TRBV15 to TRBJ2-7; D remains unclear. Germline V gene lookup returns CDR1 LNHNV and CDR2 YYDKDF (reference sequence). V was cut by 2 bases and J by 3 bases, with 5 bases left in between. This CDR3 is built from 12 residues. The CDR3 spells CATSRSSYEQYF. The CDR3 nucleotides are TGTGCCACCAGCAGATCTAGCTACGAGCAGTACTTC.

V and J are TRBV10-2 and TRBJ1-4; weak D call: TRBD1 (6 bases). The CDR3 loop spans 12 amino acids. The ends were cut back, 6 bases at V and 5 bases at J, with 7 bases in the middle. From germline, CDR1 is WSHSY and CDR2 SAAADI. This CDR3 is CASSGQNEKLFF. The CDR3 bases are TGCGCCAGCAGCGGACAGAATGAAAAACTGTTTTTT.

The table lists this clone with a count of one. The genes are TRBV30 and TRBJ2-1, with D possibly matching TRBD2 (7 bases). The germline gives CDR1 GTSNPN, CDR2 SVGIG (reference sequence). V lost 0 bases and J 4 bases, leaving 13 bases between the germline ends. The CDR3 length is 15 residues. The CDR3 nucleotides read TGTGCCTGGAGTGTACTCGGGGGGCCTTACAATGAGCAGTTCTTC. This sequence encodes CAWSVLGGPYNEQFF. Filled out from reference TRBV30 and TRBJ2-1, the complete variable domain reads SQTIHQWPATLVQPVGSPLSLECTVEGTSNPNLYWYRQAAGRGLQLLFYSVGIGQISSEVPQNLSASRPQDRQFILSSKKLLLSDSGFYLCAWSVLGGPYNEQFFGPGTRLTVL.

The chain is built from TRBV28 and TRBJ2-7, with 8 positions matching TRBD2. The germline V gene encodes CDR1 MDHEN and CDR2 SYDVKM. The CDR3 contains 14 residues. V shed 5 bases and J 5 bases; nucleotides not matched to a gene: 8. CDR3 loop: CASSRQRERDEQYF. The CDR3 DNA sequence: TGTGCCAGCAGTCGGCAGCGGGAGCGCGACGAGCAGTACTTC. Together with reference TRBV28 and TRBJ2-7, the CDR3 gives the full variable domain: DVKVTQSSRYLVKRTGEKVFLECVQDMDHENMFWYRQDPGLGLRLIYFSYDVKMKEKGDIPEGYSVSREKKERFSLILESASTNQTSMYLCASSRQRERDEQYFGPGTRLTVT.

V gene TRBV6-1 combines with J gene TRBJ1-6; the D gene is possibly TRBD1 (6 bases). The V gene's germline CDR1 is MNHNS and CDR2 SASEGT. Trimming shortened V by 2 bases and J by 3 bases, and 8 bases separated the two germline ends. CDR3 length equals 15 residues. As DNA, the CDR3 is TGTGCCAGCAGTGAAATAGGGGGCTATAATTCACCCCTCCACTTT. Protein sequence: CASSEIGGYNSPLHF.

This chain joins TRBV5-1 and TRBJ2-3, with 7 bases matching TRBD1. This CDR3 comprises 14 residues. Germline CDR1 SGHRS, CDR2 YFSETQ. The V and J ends lost 6 bases and 4 bases, in that order; junction bases with no gene match: 8. The CDR3 reads CASTQTGRPDTQYF. The DNA of the CDR3 is TGCGCCAGCACCCAGACAGGGCGCCCAGATACGCAGTATTTT.

This chain connects TRBV29-1 to TRBJ1-3, with D perhaps TRBD1 (6 bases). The CDR3 runs 15 residues. Trimming cost V 6 bases and J 0 bases, with 15 bases left between them. The germline V gene encodes CDR1 SQVTM and CDR2 ANQGSEA. The CDR3 reads CSVGQLTSSGNTIYF. The CDR3 DNA reads as TGCAGCGTCGGACAGCTTACCTCCTCTGGAAACACCATATATTTT. Drawing the rest from reference TRBV29-1 and TRBJ1-3, the complete variable domain is SAVISQKPSRDICQRGTSLTIQCQVDSQVTMMFWYRQQPGQSLTLIATANQGSEATYESGFVIDKFPISRPNLTFSTLTVSNMSPEDSSIYLCSVGQLTSSGNTIYFGEGSWLTVV.

The V gene is TRBV5-4, the J gene TRBJ1-1; D unclear. CDR3 length: 12 residues. V shed 5 bases and J shed 6 bases, with 11 bases lying between them. Germline CDR1 and CDR2: SGHNT and YYREEE (reference sequence). The CDR3 region is CASRHAGSEAFF. The CDR3 DNA is TGTGCCAGCAGACACGCAGGCTCTGAAGCTTTCTTT.

This clone was detected once. J is TRBJ2-1 and V is TRBV7-9, with D maybe TRBD2 (6 bases). Germline V gene sequence: CDR1 SEHNR, CDR2 FQNEAQ (reference sequence). The CDR3 loop spans 14 amino acids. V was shortened by 1 base and J by 3 bases, with 7 bases between the two germline ends. DNA for the CDR3: TGTGCCAGCAGCTTAGGGACTAACTACAATGAGCAGTTCTTC. This sequence encodes CASSLGTNYNEQFF.